The 19 T cell receptor beta chains presented below share a single source sample, sequenced in a study of T cell responses to AZD1222 COVID-19 vaccine. The repertoire was sequenced with immunoSEQ multiplex PCR; TCRdb's copy has only in-frame clones and lacks some. Of under 200,000 clones detected, 80% to 95% appear once; the ten largest clones hold about 4.5%. This material consisted of peripheral blood, taken on day 0 of AZD1222 vaccination. Every receptor here comes from an adult in good health.

Regarding this clone: The same CDR3 arises from other DNA sequences in this sample as well. The chain employs TRBV11-3 and TRBJ1-2; maybe TRBD1 (5 bases). The CDR3 covers 14 residues. Trimming shortened V by 0 bases and J by 4 bases, and 9 bases separated the two germline ends. CDR1 and CDR2 (germline): SGHNT, YENEEA. The CDR3 DNA follows: TGTGCCAGCAGCTTAGAAGGGGCTCCCTATGGCTACACCTTC. This gives the protein CASSLEGAPYGYTF.

This chain joins TRBV6-5 and TRBJ1-2; D not certain. CDR1 and CDR2 (germline): MNHEY, SVGAGI. This CDR3 is built from 13 residues. V was pared by 2 bases and J by 4 bases, with 8 bases between. The CDR3 coding sequence is TGTGCCAGCAGTTACCATAGGGCCTATGGCTACACCTTC. Translated: CASSYHRAYGYTF.

This chain links TRBV7-3 with TRBJ2-2; D is uncertain. The CDR3 spans 14 residues. The V gene lost 2 bases and the J gene lost 4 bases, with 8 bases spanning the gap. CDR1 is SGHTA and CDR2 is FQGTGA in the germline V gene. The CDR3 spells CASSLALGTGELFF. CDR3 nucleotides: TGTGCCAGCAGCTTAGCGCTAGGCACCGGGGAGCTGTTTTTT.

The gene calls are TRBV5-1 and TRBJ2-3; 15 bases map to TRBD2. CDR1 is SGHRS, CDR2 YFSETQ, per germline. J was trimmed by 5 bases and V by 3 bases; bases with no gene match: 1. This CDR3 has 15 residues. The CDR3: CASSSGLAGGDTQYF. The DNA of the CDR3 is TGCGCCAGCAGCTCGGGACTAGCGGGAGGAGATACGCAGTATTTT.

This clone was recorded once. The chain employs TRBV19 and TRBJ1-3, with D possibly being TRBD1 (5 bases). The CDR3 is 16 residues long. Germline assignment: CDR1 LNHDA and CDR2 SQIVND (reference sequence). V lost 1 base and J 0 bases, leaving 10 bases between the germline ends. The chain's CDR3 is CASSIGSGPSGNTIYF. The CDR3 DNA is TGTGCCAGTAGTATAGGGTCGGGGCCCTCTGGAAACACCATATATTTT.

This chain joins TRBV4-3 and TRBJ2-5; unclear D gene. The CDR3 is 14 amino acids. The germline gives CDR1 LGHNA, CDR2 YSLEER. Trimming pared 1 base from V and 2 bases from J, leaving 8 bases between. The CDR3 protein is CASSQASGQETQYF. The CDR3, as DNA: TGCGCCAGCAGCCAAGCATCTGGGCAAGAGACCCAGTACTTC.

This clone was detected only once. The chain carries TRBV18 and TRBJ2-7; D uncertain. Trimming pared 4 bases from V and 6 bases from J, leaving 13 bases between. The germline V gene has CDR1 KGHSH and CDR2 LQKENI. The CDR3 length is 13 residues. In nucleotides, the CDR3 is TGTGCCAGCTCACGGCGATCGCCCCCCGAGCAGTACTTC. This sequence encodes CASSRRSPPEQYF.

This chain uses TRBV7-2 with TRBJ2-4; a weak D match, TRBD2 (8 bases). The CDR3 has 17 residues. V was pared by 5 bases and J by 4 bases, with 21 bases between. Germline lookup yields CDR1 SGHTA and CDR2 FQGNSA. CDR3 loop: CASSQGGLAGLKNIQYF. The CDR3 bases are TGTGCCAGCAGCCAAGGGGGCCTAGCGGGTCTTAAAAACATTCAGTACTTC. Combining the CDR3 with reference TRBV7-2 and TRBJ2-4 gives the whole variable domain GAGVSQSPSNKVTEKGKDVELRCDPISGHTALYWYRQSLGQGLEFLIYFQGNSAPDKSGLPSDRFSAERTGGSVSTLTIQRTQQEDSAVYLCASSQGGLAGLKNIQYFGAGTRLSVL.

CDR3 sequence: CASSIVGRGETQYF. DNA for the CDR3: TGTGCCAGTAGTATAGTGGGCAGGGGAGAGACCCAGTACTTC. The chain carries TRBV19 and TRBJ2-5; D may be TRBD1 (6 bases). Trimming left V 1 base short and J 4 bases short, with 10 bases between. The V gene's germline CDR1 is LNHDA and CDR2 SQIVND (reference sequence). CDR3 size: 14 residues.

The chain combines TRBV7-9 with TRBJ1-2; 8 bases are shared with TRBD1. Trimming removed 4 bases from V and 10 bases from J; junction bases left unmatched: 14. This CDR3 is built from 15 residues. Germline V CDR1 and CDR2: SEHNR, FQNEAQ (reference sequence). CDR3 protein: CASSSPGQGVVDYTF. CDR3 in DNA: TGTGCCAGCAGCTCACCTGGACAGGGCGTTGTCGACTACACCTTC.

The rearrangement uses TRBV5-6 and TRBJ2-1, with TRBD2 matching over 9 bases. Germline loops: CDR1 SGHDT, CDR2 YYEEEE. With V trimmed by 2 bases and J by 3 bases, 6 bases remained unmatched. There are 16 residues in the CDR3. The DNA for the CDR3 is TGTGCCAGCAGCTTAAATAGCGGGGGTCTCTACAATGAGCAGTTCTTC. This translates into CASSLNSGGLYNEQFF.

The rearrangement uses TRBV19 and TRBJ1-1; D is unclear. This CDR3 has 13 amino acids. With 11 bases removed from V and 0 bases from J, the gap between germline ends came to 13 bases. CDR1 is LNHDA, CDR2 SQIVND, per germline (reference sequence). CDR3 bases: TGTGCCTCTTCCCCCAGATTGAACACTGAAGCTTTCTTT. As protein: CASSPRLNTEAFF.

The chain is built from TRBV9 and TRBJ1-4; 7 bases are a match to TRBD1. The germline V gene encodes CDR1 SGDLS and CDR2 YYNGEE. With V trimmed by 4 bases and J by 5 bases, 8 bases remained unmatched. The CDR3 totals 15 residues. CDR3 region: CASSRRGGGNEKLFF. Here the CDR3 DNA reads TGTGCCAGCAGCAGGAGGGGAGGGGGCAATGAAAAACTGTTTTTT.

The V and J genes are TRBV7-3 and TRBJ2-3; D may match TRBD1 or TRBD2 (5 bases each). CDR1 is SGHTA and CDR2 is FQGTGA in the germline V gene. V was pared by 5 bases and J by 2 bases, with 11 bases between. The CDR3 loop spans 14 amino acids. The CDR3 nucleotides are TGTGCCAGCAGCCATGGGGGTAACACAGATACGCAGTATTTT. Protein sequence: CASSHGGNTDTQYF.

The chain has TRBV4-1 and TRBJ2-2; 7 bases are shared with TRBD2. Trimming took 1 base from V and 7 from J; bases not matched to a gene: 6. Germline values: CDR1 MGHRA, CDR2 YSYEKL. CDR3 length equals 15 residues. The CDR3 region has the DNA TGCGCCAGCAGCCAAGCCGGCGGGAGAGGCGGGGAGCTGTTTTTT. This sequence encodes CASSQAGGRGGELFF.

V usage is TRBV15 and J usage is TRBJ1-3; no definite D call. The germline V and J ends were trimmed by 0 bases and 1 base, with 10 bases remaining between them. CDR1 and CDR2 (germline): LNHNV, YYDKDF (reference sequence). The length of the CDR3 is 16 residues. The CDR3 sequence is CATSRDGRGSGNTIYF. The CDR3 bases are TGTGCCACCAGCAGAGATGGACGAGGGTCTGGAAACACCATATATTTT.

The chain combines TRBV5-1 with TRBJ2-2, with D possibly TRBD1 on 7 matching bases. The CDR3 is 15 amino acids. In germline, CDR1 is SGHRS, CDR2 YFSETQ. V was shortened by 4 bases and J by 6 bases, with 16 bases between the two germline ends. The CDR3 bases are TGCGCCAGCAGCGGACTAACAGGGGAGGCCGGGGAGCTGTTTTTT. This translates into CASSGLTGEAGELFF.

V is TRBV3-1 (or the pseudogene TRBV3-2) and J is TRBJ2-5; maybe TRBD2 (6 bases). The CDR3 contains 15 residues. The germline V gene has CDR1 LGHDT and CDR2 YNNKEL (reference sequence). Trimming left V 5 bases short and J 5 bases short, with 18 bases between. CDR3 coding DNA: TGTGCCAGCAGCGATGACAGCACGGGGGAGGAGACCCAGTACTTC. Protein: CASSDDSTGEETQYF.

This chain joins TRBV9 and TRBJ2-3; no firm D call. Germline values: CDR1 SGDLS, CDR2 YYNGEE. CDR3 length equals 15 residues. Trimming removed 0 bases at V and 3 bases at J, with 11 bases between. In DNA form, the CDR3 reads TGTGCCAGCAGCGTAGTAGCCGGAGATACAGATACGCAGTATTTT. Its protein product is CASSVVAGDTDTQYF.